Below are 4 T cell receptor beta chains sequenced from a single sample in a study of blood T cell repertoires in COVID-19. TCRdb keeps only in-frame clones here, not all; method: immunoSEQ multiplex PCR. The sample contains approximately 110,000 clones, 65% to 90% of which appear only once. Sequences were obtained from peripheral blood. These receptors all stem from an elderly man with acute or convalescent COVID-19.

The chain uses TRBV18 and TRBJ1-1, with D maybe TRBD1 (5 bases). Trimming removed 4 bases from V and 4 bases from J, with 10 bases in between. This CDR3 has 13 residues. From germline, CDR1 is KGHSH and CDR2 LQKENI. The CDR3 DNA follows: TGTGCCAGCTCACTAGCGGACACCACTGAAGCTTTCTTT. Translating it yields CASSLADTTEAFF. The entire variable domain, with the rest obtained from reference TRBV18 and TRBJ1-1, is as follows: NAGVMQNPRHLVRRRGQEARLRCSPMKGHSHVYWYRQLPEEGLKFMVYLQKENIIDESGMPKERFSAEFPKEGPSILRIQQVVRGDSAAYFCASSLADTTEAFFGQGTRLTVV.

This clone has a handful of counts. V is TRBV12-3 or TRBV12-4 and J is TRBJ2-7, with D tentatively TRBD1 (5 bases). The CDR3 is 12 amino acids. The germline V and J ends were trimmed by 2 bases and 4 bases, with 6 bases remaining between them. CDR3 sequence: CASSLQGYEQYF. The CDR3 DNA reads TGTGCCAGCAGTTTACAGGGATACGAGCAGTACTTC.

This chain joins TRBV12-3 or TRBV12-4 and TRBJ1-6; D is undetermined. The ends were cut back, 10 bases at V and 9 bases at J, with 10 bases in the middle. The CDR3 covers 11 residues. The CDR3 reads CATGSSSPLHF. The CDR3 nucleotides read TGTGCCACCGGGAGTTCTTCACCCCTCCACTTT.

A few counts support this clone. The V call is TRBV5-1, the J call TRBJ2-1; no firm D call. This CDR3 has 14 amino acids. Trimming pared 0 bases from V and 3 bases from J, leaving 7 bases between. Germline-derived CDR1 and CDR2 are SGHRS and YFSETQ. The CDR3 nucleotides are TGCGCCAGCAGCTTGGGGTCAGACTACAATGAGCAGTTCTTC. It encodes CASSLGSDYNEQFF.